This T cell receptor beta chain appears in the sequencing data of a study of cytomegalovirus exposure and HLA in healthy donors. Study summary: A subsequent analysis reported that the 120 validation repertoires were produced on the same platform that had also been used for the 666 first-cohort repertoires.

Germline CDR1 SGHVS, CDR2 FQNEAQ. CDR3 length equals 12 residues. V was shortened by 5 bases and J by 6 bases, with 11 bases between the two germline ends. Sequenced by immunoSEQ multiplex PCR; TCRdb stores in-frame clones only, minus some. This sample carries more than 85,000 clones, roughly 86% of them seen once, and the ten largest clones take 4%. Study-wide results and caveats: Among TCR beta chains, those listed as cytomegalovirus-associated numbered about 150. TCR clusters originating in the first cohort tended to co-occur in the 100 to 150 validation repertoires, according to a later analysis. As confirmed in vitro, a few CMV-associated chains were specific for CMV antigens.

Turning to this clone: Its antigen is undetermined.

J is TRBJ2-7 and V is TRBV7-8; D unresolved. This clonotype originated in a woman aged 18-35 years in good health and CMV-seropositive. Sequencing was performed on PBMCs. In DNA form, the CDR3 reads TGTGCCAGCAGCCCGATGGGCCTCGAGCAGTACTTC. It codes for CASSPMGLEQYF.